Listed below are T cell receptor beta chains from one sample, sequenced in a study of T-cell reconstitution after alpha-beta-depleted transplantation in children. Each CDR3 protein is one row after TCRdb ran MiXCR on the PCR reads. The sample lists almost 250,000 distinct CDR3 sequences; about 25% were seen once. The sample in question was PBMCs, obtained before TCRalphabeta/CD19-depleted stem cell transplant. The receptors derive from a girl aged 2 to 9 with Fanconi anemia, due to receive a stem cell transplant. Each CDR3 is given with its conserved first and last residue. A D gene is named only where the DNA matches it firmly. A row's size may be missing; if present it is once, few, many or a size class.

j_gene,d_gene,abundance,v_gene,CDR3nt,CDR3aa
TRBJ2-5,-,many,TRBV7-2,TGTGCCAGCAGCCTGATGGGGGAGACCCAGTACTTC,CASSLMGETQYF
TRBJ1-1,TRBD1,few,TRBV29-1,TGCAGCGTTGACGGGGACAGGGGTCGGACTGAAGCTTTCTTT,CSVDGDRGRTEAFF
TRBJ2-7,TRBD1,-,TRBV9,TGTGCCAGCAGCGTAGGGGGGACAGGGGACGAGCAGTACTTC,CASSVGGTGDEQYF
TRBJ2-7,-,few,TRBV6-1,TGTGCCAGTCAAAAGGACACTATCCCCTACGAGCAGTACTTC,CASQKDTIPYEQYF
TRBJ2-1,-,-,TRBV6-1,TGTGCCAGCAGAGTCCTGACGTACAATGAGCAGTTCTTC,CASRVLTYNEQFF
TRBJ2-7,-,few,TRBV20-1,TGCAGTGCTAGATGGGCAAATTTTTTGTACTTC,CSARWANFLYF
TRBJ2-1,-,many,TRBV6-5,TGTGCCAGCAGTTACTCCCCCTATTCTTCGTATGAGCAGTTCTTC,CASSYSPYSSYEQFF
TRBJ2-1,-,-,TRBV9,TGTGCCAGCAGCGCTAATCTAGCCTCCTCCTACAATGAGCAGTTCTTC,CASSANLASSYNEQFF
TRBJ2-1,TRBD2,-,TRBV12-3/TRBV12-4,TGTGCCAGCAGTTTAGGGGGGGGGACTAGCGGGTCTTTAGGGCCCAAGGTGGGGTACAATGAGCAGTTCTTC,CASSLGGGTSGSLGPKVGYNEQFF
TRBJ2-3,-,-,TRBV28,TGTGCCAGCAGTTTGGTCGGGGAAAGCACAGATACGCAGTATTTT,CASSLVGESTDTQYF
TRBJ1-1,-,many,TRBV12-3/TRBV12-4,TGTGCCAGCAGTGCCGCCCAGGCCACTGAAGCTTTCTTT,CASSAAQATEAFF
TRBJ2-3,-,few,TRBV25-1,TGTGCCAGCAGTGAAAATTGGCAGAGCACAGATACGCAGTATTTT,CASSENWQSTDTQYF
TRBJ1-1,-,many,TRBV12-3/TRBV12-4,TGTGCCAGCAGTTTGGACGGGTGGGACACTGAAGCTTTCTTT,CASSLDGWDTEAFF
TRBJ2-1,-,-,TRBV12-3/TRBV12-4,TGTGCCAGCAGTTTTGTTGATGAGCAGTTCTTC,CASSFVDEQFF
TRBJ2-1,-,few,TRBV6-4,TGTGCCAGCAGTCACGGGGGCCCCCTGGCCAATGAGCAGTTCTTC,CASSHGGPLANEQFF
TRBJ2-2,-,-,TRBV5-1,TGCGCCAGCAGCTTGGTGCAGGAACTCACCGGGGAGCTGTTTTTT,CASSLVQELTGELFF
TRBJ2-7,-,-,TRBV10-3,TGTGCCATCAGTGAGGGTAGGGAGCAGTACTTC,CAISEGREQYF
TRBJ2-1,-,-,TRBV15,TGTGCCACCAGCAGGGTGCCTAATGAGCAGTTCTTC,CATSRVPNEQFF
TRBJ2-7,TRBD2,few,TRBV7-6,TGTGCCAGCAGCTTGACTAGCGGGAGGGCCAACGAGCAGTACTTC,CASSLTSGRANEQYF
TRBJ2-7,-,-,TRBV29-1,TGCAGCGTCAGACTAGTCTCCTACGAGCAGTACTTC,CSVRLVSYEQYF
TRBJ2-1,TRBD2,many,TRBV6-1,TGTGCCAGCAGTGAATCACTAGCGGTTGCGTACAATGAGCAGTTCTTC,CASSESLAVAYNEQFF
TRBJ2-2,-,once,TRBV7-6,TGTGCCAGCAGCTTAGAAGGTCCGGGCACCGGGGAGCTGTTTTTT,CASSLEGPGTGELFF
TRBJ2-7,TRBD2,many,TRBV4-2,TGTGCCAGCAGCCCCCTTTCGGGGGGGCTTTACGAGCAGTACTTC,CASSPLSGGLYEQYF
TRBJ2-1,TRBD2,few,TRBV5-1,TGCGCCAGCAGCTTGGTGGGGGTAGCGGGAGATGGGACCTACAATGAGCAGTTCTTC,CASSLVGVAGDGTYNEQFF
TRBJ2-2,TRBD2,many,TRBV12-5,TGTGCTAGTGGTCCCGGGCGGGGGGACACCGGGGAGCTGTTTTTT,CASGPGRGDTGELFF
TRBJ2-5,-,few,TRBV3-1,TGTGCCAGCAGCCAATCCCGACTAGAAACGATAACCCAGTACTTC,CASSQSRLETITQYF
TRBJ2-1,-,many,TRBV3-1,TGTGCCAGCAGCCAAGAGTTGTGGTTTGGACAGGAAGGAGGGAATGAGCAGTTCTTC,CASSQELWFGQEGGNEQFF
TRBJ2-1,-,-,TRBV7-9,TGTGCCAGCAGCCCTACCGGGACGGGTGTTATGAACAATGAGCAGTTCTTC,CASSPTGTGVMNNEQFF
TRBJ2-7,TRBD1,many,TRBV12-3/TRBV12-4,TGTGCCAGCAGCCATTACAGGGGACGATCCGCCTACGAGCAGTACTTC,CASSHYRGRSAYEQYF
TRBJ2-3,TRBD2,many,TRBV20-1,TGCAGTGCTAGACTAAGGACTAGTTTCATTGGAACAGATACGCAGTATTTT,CSARLRTSFIGTDTQYF
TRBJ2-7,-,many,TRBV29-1,TGCAGCGTTGCCTCGGCGGCACCCACCTCCTACGAGCAGTACTTC,CSVASAAPTSYEQYF
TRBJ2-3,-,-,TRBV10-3,TGTGCCACCACCGGGACGCAACTCACAGATACGCAGTATTTT,CATTGTQLTDTQYF
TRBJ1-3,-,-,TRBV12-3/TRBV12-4,TGTGCCAGTCGCCGTGTCTCGGGCCAAAACCCCATATATTTT,CASRRVSGQNPIYF
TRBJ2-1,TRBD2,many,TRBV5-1,TGCGCCAGCAGGTTGGGGATAGCGGGAGGGGCCAGTTCCTACAATGAGCAGTTCTTC,CASRLGIAGGASSYNEQFF
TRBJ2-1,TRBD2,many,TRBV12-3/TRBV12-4,TGTGCCACCACCGGACTAGCCTATGGTGAGCAGTTCTTC,CATTGLAYGEQFF
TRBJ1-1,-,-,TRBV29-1,TGCAGCGTTGGAGGACAGATGAACACTGAAGCTTTCTTT,CSVGGQMNTEAFF
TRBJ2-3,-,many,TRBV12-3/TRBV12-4,TGTGCCAGCAGTACCTCACTAAGCGGGGATACGCAGTATTTT,CASSTSLSGDTQYF
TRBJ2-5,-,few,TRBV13,TGTGCCAGCAGGTGGTCTTCCCAAGAGACCCAGTACTTC,CASRWSSQETQYF
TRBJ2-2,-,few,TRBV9,TGTGCCAGCAGCACGGACATGTACACCGGGGAGCTGTTTTTT,CASSTDMYTGELFF
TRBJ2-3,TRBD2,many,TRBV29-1,TGCAGCGTGGGGGGGACTCTTCTTGACACAGATACGCAGTATTTT,CSVGGTLLDTDTQYF
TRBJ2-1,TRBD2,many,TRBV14,TGTGCCAGCAGCCCGGGACTAGCGGTCTCCTACAATGAGCAGTTCTTC,CASSPGLAVSYNEQFF
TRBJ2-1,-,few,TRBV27,TGTGCCAGCAGTTTATCCCAATACAATGAGCAGTTCTTC,CASSLSQYNEQFF
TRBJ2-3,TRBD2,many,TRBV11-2,TGTGCCAGCAGCCTCTTGCTAGCGGAGCCTAGCACAGATACGCAGTATTTT,CASSLLLAEPSTDTQYF
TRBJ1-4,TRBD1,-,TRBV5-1,TGCGCCAGCAGCTTGGAAGGGACAGGGGGCGAAAAACTGTTTTTT,CASSLEGTGGEKLFF
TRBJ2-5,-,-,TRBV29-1,TGCAGCGCTTTTCACGACAGGTCGTACCAAGAGACCCAGTACTTC,CSAFHDRSYQETQYF
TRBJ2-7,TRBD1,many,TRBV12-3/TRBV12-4,TGTGCCAGCAGATCTCGGGACAGCTCTTCCTACGAGCAGTACTTC,CASRSRDSSSYEQYF
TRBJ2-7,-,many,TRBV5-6,TGTGCCAGCAGCTTGTGGTCTAGCTCGTACGAGCAGTACTTC,CASSLWSSSYEQYF
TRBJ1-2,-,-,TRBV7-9,TGTGCCAGCAGCTTATTTGGCAGGGTGAACTATGGCTACACCTTC,CASSLFGRVNYGYTF
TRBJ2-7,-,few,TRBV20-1,TGCAGTGCTCCCACAGCAAACTACTACGAGCAGTACTTC,CSAPTANYYEQYF
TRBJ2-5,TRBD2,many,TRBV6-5,TGTGCCAGCTCCTTGGGGCGGGGGGGCCCAGAGACCCAGTACTTC,CASSLGRGGPETQYF
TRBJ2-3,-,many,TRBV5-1,TGCGCCAGCAGCTTGGCCACTAGGTTCACAGATACGCAGTATTTT,CASSLATRFTDTQYF
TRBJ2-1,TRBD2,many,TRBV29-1,TGCAGCGTGAGGAGGGGACTAGACGTTTACAATGAGCAGTTCTTC,CSVRRGLDVYNEQFF
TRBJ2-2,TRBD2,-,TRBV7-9,TGTGCCAGCAGCTTAGTGACTAGCGTCGGGGAGCTGTTTTTT,CASSLVTSVGELFF
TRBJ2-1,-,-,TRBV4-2,TGTGCCAGCAGCCTCGACACCCGAAACAATGAGCAGTTCTTC,CASSLDTRNNEQFF
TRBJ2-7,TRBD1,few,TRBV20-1,TGCAGTGCTAGAGACGGAAGGACAGGGGCCTACTCCTACGAGCAGTACTTC,CSARDGRTGAYSYEQYF
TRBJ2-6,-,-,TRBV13,TGTGCCAGCAGCTTAGCGTCTGGGGGGACTGGGGCCAACGTCCTGACTTTC,CASSLASGGTGANVLTF